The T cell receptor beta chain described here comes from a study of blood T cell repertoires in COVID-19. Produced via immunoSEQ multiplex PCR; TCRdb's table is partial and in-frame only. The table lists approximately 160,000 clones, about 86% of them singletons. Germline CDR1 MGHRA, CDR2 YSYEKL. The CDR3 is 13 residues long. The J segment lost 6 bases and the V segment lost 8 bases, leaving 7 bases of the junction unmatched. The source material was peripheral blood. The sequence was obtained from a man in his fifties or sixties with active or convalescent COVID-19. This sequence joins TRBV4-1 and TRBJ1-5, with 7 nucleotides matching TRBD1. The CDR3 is CASGLPGGQPQHF. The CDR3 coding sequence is TGCGCCAGCGGGTTGCCAGGGGGTCAGCCCCAGCATTTT.